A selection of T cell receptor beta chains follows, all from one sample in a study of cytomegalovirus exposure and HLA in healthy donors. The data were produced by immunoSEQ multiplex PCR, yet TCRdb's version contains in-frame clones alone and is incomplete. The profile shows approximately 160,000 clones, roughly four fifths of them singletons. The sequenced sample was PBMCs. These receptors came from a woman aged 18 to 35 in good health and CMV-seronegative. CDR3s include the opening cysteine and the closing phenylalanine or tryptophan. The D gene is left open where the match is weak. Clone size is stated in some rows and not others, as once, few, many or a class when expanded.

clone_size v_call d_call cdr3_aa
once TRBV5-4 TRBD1 CASSLGTGGFWGTEAFF
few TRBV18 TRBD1 CASSPGTGPINEKLFF
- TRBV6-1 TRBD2 CASRPLPSGAYEQYF
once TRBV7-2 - CASSPQGQSNAEQYF
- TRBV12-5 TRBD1 CASGLDGQGGEKLFF
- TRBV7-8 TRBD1 CASSNRDRPHEQYF
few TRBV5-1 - CASSLDGLSQETQYF
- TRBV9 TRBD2 CASSTREGPYNEQFF
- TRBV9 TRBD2 CASSPRRLAGDNEQFF
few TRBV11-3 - CASSPAAERHNEQFF
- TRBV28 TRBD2 CASSSSGRAQETQYF
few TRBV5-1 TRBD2 CASSQAGASYEQYF
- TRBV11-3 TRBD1 CASSLDREKQYF
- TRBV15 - CATSRVGSGVQPQHF
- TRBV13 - CASSLGTFRSSGNTIYF
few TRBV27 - CASSLSIGGADTQYF
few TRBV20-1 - CSASMSSPQYF
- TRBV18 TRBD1 CASSTGTEYGYTF
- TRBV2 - CASNQGQGAQYF
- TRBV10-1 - CASSESGDPQRYEQYF
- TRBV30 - CAWAQVQNPPHEQYF
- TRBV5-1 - CASSLAGAGNTEAFF
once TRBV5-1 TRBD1 CASREGQDDEQYF
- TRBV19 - CASSIWGNYGYTF
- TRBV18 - CASSPNPMNTEAFF
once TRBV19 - CASSIGSGSSTDTQYF
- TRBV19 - CASSTRANGYTF
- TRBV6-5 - CATGYQETQYF
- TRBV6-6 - CASSPQDNEQFF
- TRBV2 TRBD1 CASSDLDRGRETQYF
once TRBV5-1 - CASSGSIRTNTEAFF
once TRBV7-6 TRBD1 CASSLMYRGTGNEQFF
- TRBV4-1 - CASSHVDRDFYTEAFF
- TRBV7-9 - CASSLWTANYGYTF
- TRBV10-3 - CAISESGAQPQHF
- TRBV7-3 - CASSQTSFYNEQFF
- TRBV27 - CASRPGQSSSYEQCF
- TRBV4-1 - CASSQAQGYGYTF
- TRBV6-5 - CASSYSNRAREKLFF